A selection of T cell receptor beta chains follows, all from one sample in a study of T cell responses to AZD1222 COVID-19 vaccine. Libraries were prepared by immunoSEQ multiplex PCR; TCRdb keeps only in-frame clonotypes and omits some of them. Of about 120,000 clones listed, over 75% are singletons. The specimen was peripheral blood, collected 28 days after the second dose of the MenACWY control vaccine. The receptors originated from an adult who received the MenACWY meningococcal vaccine as a control. The CDR3 runs from the conserved cysteine through the conserved F or W. The D gene is left open where the match is weak. Size is omitted from some rows. Given values are once, few, many or a class for expanded clones.

size,D,V,J,DNA,CDR3
NA,NA,TRBV20-1,TRBJ2-1,TGCAGTGCTAGTTGGGCCGGGGCTAGCCAAAATGAGCAGTTCTTC,CSASWAGASQNEQFF
NA,NA,TRBV7-9,TRBJ1-2,TGTGCCAGCAGCTTACGGGGGGGACTCTTTGGCTACACCTTC,CASSLRGGLFGYTF
once,NA,TRBV25-1,TRBJ1-6,TGTGCCAGCAGTGAATGGGGGGTCGGGTCACCCCTCCACTTT,CASSEWGVGSPLHF
once,NA,TRBV13,TRBJ2-5,TGTGCCAGCACGTTGAGCAGCGCTGCGGGGACCCAGTACTTC,CASTLSSAAGTQYF
NA,TRBD2,TRBV24-1,TRBJ2-1,TGTGCCACCAGTGATTTGGCTAGCGGGAGTTACAATGAGCAGTTCTTC,CATSDLASGSYNEQFF
NA,NA,TRBV4-3,TRBJ1-1,TGCGCCAGCAGCCAAGTAGCAGGGGTCACTGAAGCTTTCTTT,CASSQVAGVTEAFF
NA,NA,TRBV5-5,TRBJ1-5,TGTGCCAGCAGCCCGGCCCTTAGCAATCAGCCCCAGCATTTT,CASSPALSNQPQHF
once,NA,TRBV5-1,TRBJ1-5,TGCGCCAGCAGCCCGGAGGGGTTAAATGGGCAGCCCCAGCATTTT,CASSPEGLNGQPQHF
NA,TRBD2,TRBV9,TRBJ2-1,TGTGCCAGCAGTCTAGCGGGGGGACACAATGAGCAGTTCTTC,CASSLAGGHNEQFF
NA,TRBD2,TRBV14,TRBJ2-7,TGTGCCAGCAGCCGGGAGGGAGGGCCCTACGAGCAGTACTTC,CASSREGGPYEQYF
NA,TRBD1,TRBV28,TRBJ2-2,TGTGCCAGCAGTTTCCCATCCAAGGACAGGAGGGGGGAGCTGTTTTTT,CASSFPSKDRRGELFF
NA,NA,TRBV28,TRBJ1-2,TGTGCCAGCAGCCACAGTAACTATGGCTACACCTTC,CASSHSNYGYTF
NA,TRBD1,TRBV7-9,TRBJ2-7,TGTGCCAGCAGCCCCCGGGACAGGGGGCGTGGGCAGTACTTC,CASSPRDRGRGQYF
NA,NA,TRBV4-1,TRBJ2-5,TGCGCCAGCAGCCAAGAGGAAGGGGGAGAGACCCAGTACTTC,CASSQEEGGETQYF
NA,TRBD1,TRBV5-1,TRBJ1-5,TGCGCCAGCAGCCCGACAGGGGGCTCGGGCAATCAGCCCCAGCATTTT,CASSPTGGSGNQPQHF
NA,NA,TRBV4-1,TRBJ2-4,TGCGCCAGCAGCCACCTGGACGAGGGCATTCAGTACTTC,CASSHLDEGIQYF
NA,NA,TRBV6-4,TRBJ1-5,TGTGCCAGCAGTGATTTGCCCCAGCATTTT,CASSDLPQHF
NA,NA,TRBV21-1,TRBJ2-4,TGTGCCAGCAGCAAGGCCAGGGAAGGGCAGGGGGCTACTAAAAACATTCAGTACTTC,CASSKAREGQGATKNIQYF
NA,NA,TRBV28,TRBJ1-5,TGTGCCAGCAGGAGGGCAGGCGGACAGCCCCAGCATTTT,CASRRAGGQPQHF
once,TRBD2,TRBV6-6,TRBJ2-7,TGTGCCAGCAGTCAGCGGGGGAGCTCCTACGAGCAGTACTTC,CASSQRGSSYEQYF
NA,TRBD1,TRBV2,TRBJ1-4,TGTGCCAGCAGGGAGGGACAGGGACCTAATGAAAAACTGTTTTTT,CASREGQGPNEKLFF
NA,NA,TRBV11-2,TRBJ2-3,TGTGCCAGCAGCCCCGTGGCTAGCACAGATACGCAGTATTTT,CASSPVASTDTQYF
NA,NA,TRBV5-4,TRBJ2-5,TGTGCCAGCAGCCGAGACCAGGGGGGGGAGACCCAGTACTTC,CASSRDQGGETQYF
NA,NA,TRBV7-2,TRBJ1-5,TGTGCCAGCAGCTTAGCCCAGGATCAGCCCCAGCATTTT,CASSLAQDQPQHF
NA,NA,TRBV5-5,TRBJ1-1,TGTGCCAGCAGCTTGGATATCGGTTACACTGAAGCTTTCTTT,CASSLDIGYTEAFF
NA,TRBD1,TRBV2,TRBJ1-6,TGTGCCAGCAGGCAGGGGGCTAATTCACCCCTCCACTTT,CASRQGANSPLHF
NA,NA,TRBV5-1,TRBJ1-4,TGCGCCAGCAGCTTGACAGCAACTAATGAAAAACTGTTTTTT,CASSLTATNEKLFF
NA,NA,TRBV28,TRBJ1-1,TGTGCCAGCAGTTTATCGGAGGGACGGGGCACTGAAGCTTTCTTT,CASSLSEGRGTEAFF
NA,NA,TRBV4-2,TRBJ2-6,TGTGCCAGCAGCCAAAGCGGCAGCTCTGGGGCCAACGTCCTGACTTTC,CASSQSGSSGANVLTF
NA,NA,TRBV3-1/TRBV3-2,TRBJ2-5,TGTGCCAGCAGCCAAGGTGCAGGGGACCAAAGAGAGACCCAGTACTTC,CASSQGAGDQRETQYF
NA,TRBD1,TRBV2,TRBJ1-3,TGTGCCAGCAGCGACCCGGGACAGATGGGAAACACCATATATTTT,CASSDPGQMGNTIYF
once,NA,TRBV9,TRBJ1-5,TGTGCCAGCTCGGCAGGGAAAAGGTGGCAGCCCCAGCATTTT,CASSAGKRWQPQHF
NA,NA,TRBV6-2/TRBV6-3,TRBJ2-3,TGTGCCAGCAGCCACCCCCCCCGGGGAAGCTCAGATACGCAGTATTTT,CASSHPPRGSSDTQYF
NA,TRBD2,TRBV7-9,TRBJ2-7,TGTGCCAGCAGCTTACAGCGGGACGGGGCCTACGAGCAGTACTTC,CASSLQRDGAYEQYF
NA,NA,TRBV6-2/TRBV6-3,TRBJ2-6,TGTGCCAGCAGTCATATGAGGACAGGGGCCAACGTCCTGACTTTC,CASSHMRTGANVLTF
NA,TRBD2,TRBV4-2,TRBJ2-1,TGTGCCAGCAGCCAAGAGCAAGGACTAGCGGTCAATGAGCAGTTCTTC,CASSQEQGLAVNEQFF
once,NA,TRBV12-3/TRBV12-4,TRBJ2-2,TGTGCCAGCACTACAACCCCGATGGGGGAGCTGTTTTTT,CASTTTPMGELFF
NA,TRBD1,TRBV13,TRBJ2-3,TGTGCCAGCAGCTTACGTGGGACAGGTCGCACAGATACGCAGTATTTT,CASSLRGTGRTDTQYF
NA,TRBD1,TRBV6-5,TRBJ2-7,TGTGCCAGCAGGGGACAGGGGGCTGACTACGAGCAGTACTTC,CASRGQGADYEQYF
NA,NA,TRBV12-3/TRBV12-4,TRBJ1-5,TGTGCCAGCAGGAACGGGGGCAATCAGCCCCAGCATTTT,CASRNGGNQPQHF
NA,TRBD2,TRBV5-6,TRBJ2-3,TGTGCCAGCAGCTTACGACTAGCGGGGAGGGCAGATACGCAGTATTTT,CASSLRLAGRADTQYF
NA,NA,TRBV11-2,TRBJ1-1,TGTGCCAGCAGCTTTATGATTGGTGGGGAAGACACTGAAGCTTTCTTT,CASSFMIGGEDTEAFF
NA,NA,TRBV27,TRBJ2-2,TGTGCCAGCAGTACCCCGAACACCGGGGAGCTGTTTTTT,CASSTPNTGELFF
NA,NA,TRBV12-3/TRBV12-4,TRBJ2-2,TGTGGGGTTCAGGAGAACACCGGGGAGCTGTTTTTT,CGVQENTGELFF
NA,NA,TRBV10-1,TRBJ2-5,TGCGCCAGCAGTGAGTACCGGGACCACCAAGAGACCCAGTACTTC,CASSEYRDHQETQYF
NA,NA,TRBV30,TRBJ1-1,TGTGCCTGGACTGGGAACGGTGAAGCTTTCTTT,CAWTGNGEAFF